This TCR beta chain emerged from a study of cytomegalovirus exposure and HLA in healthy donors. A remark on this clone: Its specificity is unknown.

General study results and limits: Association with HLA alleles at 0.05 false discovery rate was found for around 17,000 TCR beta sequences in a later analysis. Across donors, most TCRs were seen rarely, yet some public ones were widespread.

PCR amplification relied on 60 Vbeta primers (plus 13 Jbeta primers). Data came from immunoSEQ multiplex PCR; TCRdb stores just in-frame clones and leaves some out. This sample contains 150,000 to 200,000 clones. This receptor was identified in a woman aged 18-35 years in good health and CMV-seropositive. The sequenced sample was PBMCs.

The CDR3 spells CASSEFRSGRALTGELFF. In DNA form, the CDR3 reads TGTGCCAGCAGTGAATTTCGGAGCGGGAGGGCCCTCACCGGGGAGCTGTTTTTT. The chain employs TRBV6-1 and TRBJ2-2; 10 nucleotides line up with TRBD2. Germline V gene lookup returns CDR1 MNHNS and CDR2 SASEGT. The CDR3 has 18 residues. Trimming at V came to 2 bases and at J to 4 bases, leaving 10 bases not matched to a gene.